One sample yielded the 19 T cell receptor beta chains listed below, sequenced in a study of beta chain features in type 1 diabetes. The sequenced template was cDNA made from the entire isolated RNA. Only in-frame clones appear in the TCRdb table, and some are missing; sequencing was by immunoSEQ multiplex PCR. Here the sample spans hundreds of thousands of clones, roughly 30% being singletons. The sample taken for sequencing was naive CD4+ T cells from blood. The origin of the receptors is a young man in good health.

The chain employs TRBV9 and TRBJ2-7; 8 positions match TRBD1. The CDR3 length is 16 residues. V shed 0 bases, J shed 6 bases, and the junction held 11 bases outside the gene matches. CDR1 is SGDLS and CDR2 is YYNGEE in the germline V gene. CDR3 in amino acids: CASSVVSGQGGSEQYF. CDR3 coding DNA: TGTGCCAGCAGCGTAGTTTCTGGACAGGGTGGTAGCGAGCAGTACTTC.

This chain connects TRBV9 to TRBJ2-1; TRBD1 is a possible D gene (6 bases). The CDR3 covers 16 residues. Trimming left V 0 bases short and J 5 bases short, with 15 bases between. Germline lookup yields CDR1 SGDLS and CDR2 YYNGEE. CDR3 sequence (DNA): TGTGCCAGCAGCGTAGCCCTGGACAGTCCGAACAATGAGCAGTTCTTC. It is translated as CASSVALDSPNNEQFF.

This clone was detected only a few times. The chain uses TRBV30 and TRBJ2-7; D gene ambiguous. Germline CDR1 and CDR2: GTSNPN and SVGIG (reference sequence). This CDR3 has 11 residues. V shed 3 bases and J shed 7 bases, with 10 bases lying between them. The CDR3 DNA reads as TGTGCCTGGAGCGGTATAGGGGAGCAGTACTTC. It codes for CAWSGIGEQYF.

The CDR3 protein is CASSPTPSGRWNEQFF. For the CDR3, the DNA is TGTGCCAGCAGCCCGACTCCTAGCGGGAGGTGGAATGAGCAGTTCTTC. The chain uses TRBV11-2 and TRBJ2-1, with TRBD2 matching over 11 bases. CDR3 length equals 16 residues. Germline values: CDR1 SGHAT, CDR2 FQNNGV. V gave up 5 bases and J gave up 7 bases; unmatched junction bases: 10.

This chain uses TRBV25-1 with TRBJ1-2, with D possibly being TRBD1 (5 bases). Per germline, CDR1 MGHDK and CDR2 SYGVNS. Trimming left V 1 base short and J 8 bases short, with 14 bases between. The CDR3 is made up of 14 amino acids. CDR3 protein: CASSEFGAGSGYTF. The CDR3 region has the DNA TGTGCCAGCAGTGAATTCGGGGCAGGGTCGGGCTACACCTTC.

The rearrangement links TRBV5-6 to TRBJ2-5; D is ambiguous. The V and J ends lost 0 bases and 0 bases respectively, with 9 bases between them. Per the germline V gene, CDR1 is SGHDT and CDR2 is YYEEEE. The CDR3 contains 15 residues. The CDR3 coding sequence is TGTGCCAGCAGCTTGGAAACACCTTACCAAGAGACCCAGTACTTC. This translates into CASSLETPYQETQYF.

CDR3 residues: CASSLDREFYEQFF. CDR3 nucleotides: TGCGCCAGCAGCTTGGACAGGGAGTTCTATGAGCAGTTCTTC. The rearrangement uses TRBV5-1 and TRBJ2-1; D perhaps matches TRBD1 (6 bases). Germline lookup yields CDR1 SGHRS and CDR2 YFSETQ. Trimming took off 0 bases at V and 8 bases at J, with 12 bases between the two ends. The CDR3 loop spans 14 amino acids.

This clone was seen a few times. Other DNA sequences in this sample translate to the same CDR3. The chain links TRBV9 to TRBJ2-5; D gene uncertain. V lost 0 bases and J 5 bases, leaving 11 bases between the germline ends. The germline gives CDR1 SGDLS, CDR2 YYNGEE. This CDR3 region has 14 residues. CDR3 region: CASSVAGVGETQYF. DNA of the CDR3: TGTGCCAGCAGCGTAGCGGGTGTGGGGGAGACCCAGTACTTC.

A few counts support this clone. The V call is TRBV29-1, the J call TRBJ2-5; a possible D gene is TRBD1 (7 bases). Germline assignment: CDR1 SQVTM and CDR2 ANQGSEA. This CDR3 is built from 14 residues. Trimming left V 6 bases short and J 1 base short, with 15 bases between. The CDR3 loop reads CSVENRGLQETQYF. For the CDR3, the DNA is TGCAGCGTGGAAAACAGGGGACTCCAAGAGACCCAGTACTTC.

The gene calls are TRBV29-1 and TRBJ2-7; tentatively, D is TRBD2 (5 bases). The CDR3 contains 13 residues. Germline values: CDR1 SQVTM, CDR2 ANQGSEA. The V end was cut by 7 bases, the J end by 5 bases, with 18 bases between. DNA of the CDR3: TGCAGCGGTGGAGGCGGCTATCGGAACGAGCAGTACTTC. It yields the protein CSGGGGYRNEQYF.

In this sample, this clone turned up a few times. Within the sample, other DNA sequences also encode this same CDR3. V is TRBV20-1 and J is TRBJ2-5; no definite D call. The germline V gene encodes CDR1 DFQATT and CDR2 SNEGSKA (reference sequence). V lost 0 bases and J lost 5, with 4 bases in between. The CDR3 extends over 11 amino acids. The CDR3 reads CSARDRETQYF. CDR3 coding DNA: TGCAGTGCTAGAGATCGGGAGACCCAGTACTTC.

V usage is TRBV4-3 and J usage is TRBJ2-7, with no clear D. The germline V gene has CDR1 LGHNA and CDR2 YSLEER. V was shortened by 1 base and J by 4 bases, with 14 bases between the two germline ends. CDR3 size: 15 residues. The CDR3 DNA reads TGCGCCAGCAGCCAAGGAGGATTCCCAGCTTACGAGCAGTACTTC. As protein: CASSQGGFPAYEQYF.

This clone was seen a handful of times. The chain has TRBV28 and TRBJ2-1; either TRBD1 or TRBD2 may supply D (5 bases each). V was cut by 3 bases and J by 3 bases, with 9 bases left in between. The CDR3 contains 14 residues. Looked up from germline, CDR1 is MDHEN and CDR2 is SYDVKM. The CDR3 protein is CASSLGRDYNEQFF. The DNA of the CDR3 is TGTGCCAGCAGTTTGGGACGGGACTACAATGAGCAGTTCTTC.

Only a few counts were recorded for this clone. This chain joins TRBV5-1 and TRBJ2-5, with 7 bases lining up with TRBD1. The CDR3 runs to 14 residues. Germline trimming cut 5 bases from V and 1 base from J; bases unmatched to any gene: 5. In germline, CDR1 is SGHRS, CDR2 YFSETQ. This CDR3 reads CASRPGQPQETQYF. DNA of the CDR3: TGCGCCAGCAGACCGGGACAGCCCCAAGAGACCCAGTACTTC.

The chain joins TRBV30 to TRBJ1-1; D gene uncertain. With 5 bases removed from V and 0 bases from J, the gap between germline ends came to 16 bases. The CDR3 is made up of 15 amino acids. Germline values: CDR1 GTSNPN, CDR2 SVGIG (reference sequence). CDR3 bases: TGTGCCTGGGGCGAAATACAGTACATGAACACTGAAGCTTTCTTT. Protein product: CAWGEIQYMNTEAFF.

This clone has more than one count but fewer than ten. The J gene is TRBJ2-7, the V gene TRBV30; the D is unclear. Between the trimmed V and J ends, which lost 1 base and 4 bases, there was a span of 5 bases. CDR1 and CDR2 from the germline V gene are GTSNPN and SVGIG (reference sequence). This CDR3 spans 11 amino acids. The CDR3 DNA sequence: TGTGCCTGGAGTGGCAAATACGAGCAGTACTTC. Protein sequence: CAWSGKYEQYF. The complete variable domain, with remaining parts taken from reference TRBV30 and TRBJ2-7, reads SQTIHQWPATLVQPVGSPLSLECTVEGTSNPNLYWYRQAAGRGLQLLFYSVGIGQISSEVPQNLSASRPQDRQFILSSKKLLLSDSGFYLCAWSGKYEQYFGPGTRLTVT.

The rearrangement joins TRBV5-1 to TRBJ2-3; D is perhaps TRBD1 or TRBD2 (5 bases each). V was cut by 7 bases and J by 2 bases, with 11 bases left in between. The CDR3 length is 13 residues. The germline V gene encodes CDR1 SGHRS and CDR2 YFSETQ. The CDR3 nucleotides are TGCGCCAGCTCCGGGGCTTTCACAGATACGCAGTATTTT. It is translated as CASSGAFTDTQYF.

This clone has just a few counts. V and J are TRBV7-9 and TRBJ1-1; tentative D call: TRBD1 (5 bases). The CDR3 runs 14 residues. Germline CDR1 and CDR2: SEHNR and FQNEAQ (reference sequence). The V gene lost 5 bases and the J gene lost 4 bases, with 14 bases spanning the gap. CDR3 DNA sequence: TGTGCCAGCAGCGCATCAGGTGGGACCACTGAAGCTTTCTTT. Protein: CASSASGGTTEAFF.

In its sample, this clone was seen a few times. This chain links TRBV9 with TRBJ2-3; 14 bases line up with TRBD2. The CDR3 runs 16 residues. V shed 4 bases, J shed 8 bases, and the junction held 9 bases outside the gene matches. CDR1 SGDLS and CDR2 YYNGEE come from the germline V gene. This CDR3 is CASSLPTSGRAGTQYF. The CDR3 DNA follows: TGTGCCAGCAGCTTGCCGACTAGCGGGAGGGCCGGTACGCAGTATTTT.